A selection of T cell receptor beta chains follows, all from one sample in a study of OX40 agonist ivuxolimab in advanced cancers. Sequencing used immunoSEQ multiplex PCR; TCRdb keeps in-frame clones, though not all of them. The sample includes under 65,000 clones, 80% to 90% of them seen just once. Sequences were derived from CD4+ or CD8+ T cells sorted from blood, sampled in a trial of the OX40 agonist ivuxolimab. Every receptor here comes from an adult with an advanced solid tumor such as melanoma, head and neck, liver or kidney cancer. CDR3s include the opening cysteine and the closing phenylalanine or tryptophan. The order of the fields is D gene, CDR3 length, V gene, clone size, J gene, CDR3 protein, CDR3 DNA. D genes are given only for firm matches. Size values are once, few and many counts, or a class for expanded clones, and some rows have none.

D: -; length: 14; V: TRBV27; size: -; J: TRBJ2-2; CDR3: CASSLGPGTGELFF; DNA: TGTGCCAGCAGTTTGGGGCCCGGCACCGGGGAGCTGTTTTTT
D: -; length: 14; V: TRBV4-3; size: -; J: TRBJ1-1; CDR3: CASSQGVGSLEAFF; DNA: TGCGCCAGCAGCCAAGGAGTTGGGTCACTCGAAGCTTTCTTT
D: -; length: 18; V: TRBV7-9; size: -; J: TRBJ2-2; CDR3: CASSQPFFGREVSGELFF; DNA: TGTGCCAGCAGTCAGCCGTTTTTCGGCAGGGAAGTCTCCGGGGAGCTGTTTTTT
D: -; length: 15; V: TRBV9; size: -; J: TRBJ1-3; CDR3: CASSGTDRSGNTIYF; DNA: TGTGCCAGCAGCGGGACGGATCGATCTGGAAACACCATATATTTT
D: -; length: 15; V: TRBV6-4; size: few; J: TRBJ2-3; CDR3: CASSDSAGSTDTQYF; DNA: TGTGCCAGCAGTGACTCGGCGGGTAGCACAGATACGCAGTATTTT
D: -; length: 15; V: TRBV7-9; size: -; J: TRBJ2-3; CDR3: CASSSPSEQIDTQYF; DNA: TGTGCCAGCAGCTCCCCTAGCGAGCAAATAGATACGCAGTATTTT
D: -; length: 14; V: TRBV6-1; size: -; J: TRBJ1-5; CDR3: CASGVIGSNQPQHF; DNA: TGTGCCAGCGGGGTAATTGGGAGCAATCAGCCCCAGCATTTT
D: TRBD1; length: 16; V: TRBV6-4; size: -; J: TRBJ1-1; CDR3: CARSPRTGGEGTEAFF; DNA: TGTGCCAGATCCCCCCGGACAGGGGGCGAAGGGACTGAAGCTTTCTTT
D: TRBD2; length: 17; V: TRBV6-1; size: -; J: TRBJ2-1; CDR3: CASSVLLAGISDNEQFF; DNA: TGTGCCAGCAGTGTTTTACTAGCGGGTATCAGCGACAATGAGCAGTTCTTC
D: TRBD1; length: 12; V: TRBV25-1; size: -; J: TRBJ1-2; CDR3: CATDREMGGYTF; DNA: TGTGCCACGGACAGGGAAATGGGGGGCTACACCTTC
D: -; length: 14; V: TRBV6-5; size: -; J: TRBJ1-2; CDR3: CASSYGPGHEGYTF; DNA: TGTGCCAGCAGTTACGGTCCAGGCCACGAGGGCTACACCTTC
D: -; length: 13; V: TRBV27; size: -; J: TRBJ2-2; CDR3: CASSFSLAGELFF; DNA: TGTGCCAGCAGTTTTAGTCTGGCCGGGGAGCTGTTTTTT
D: -; length: 14; V: TRBV28; size: -; J: TRBJ2-1; CDR3: CASSLGQRPNEQFF; DNA: TGTGCCAGCAGTTTGGGGCAGCGGCCAAATGAGCAGTTCTTC
D: TRBD2; length: 16; V: TRBV19; size: -; J: TRBJ2-2; CDR3: CASSIVQAGGNGELFF; DNA: TGTGCCAGTAGTATAGTTCAAGCGGGAGGCAACGGGGAGCTGTTTTTT
D: -; length: 13; V: TRBV27; size: -; J: TRBJ1-1; CDR3: CASRPDGNTEAFF; DNA: TGTGCCAGCAGACCCGACGGAAACACTGAAGCTTTCTTT
D: -; length: 14; V: TRBV6-5; size: -; J: TRBJ2-2; CDR3: CASSYSKTTGELFF; DNA: TGTGCCAGCAGTTACTCGAAGACTACCGGGGAGCTGTTTTTT